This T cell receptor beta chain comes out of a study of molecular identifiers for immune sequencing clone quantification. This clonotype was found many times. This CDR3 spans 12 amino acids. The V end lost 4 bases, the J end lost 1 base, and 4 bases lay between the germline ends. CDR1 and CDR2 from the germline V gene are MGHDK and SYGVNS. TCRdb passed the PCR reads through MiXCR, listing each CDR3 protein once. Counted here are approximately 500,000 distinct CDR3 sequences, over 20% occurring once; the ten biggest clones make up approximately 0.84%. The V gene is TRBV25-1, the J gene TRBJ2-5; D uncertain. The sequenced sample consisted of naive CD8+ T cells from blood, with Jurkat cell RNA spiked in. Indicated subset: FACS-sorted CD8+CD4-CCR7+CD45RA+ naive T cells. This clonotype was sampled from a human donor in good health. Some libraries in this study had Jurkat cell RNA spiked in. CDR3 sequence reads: CASSGSQETQYF. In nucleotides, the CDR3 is TGTGCCAGCAGTGGTAGCCAAGAGACCCAGTACTTC. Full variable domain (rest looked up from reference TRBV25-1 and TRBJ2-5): EADIYQTPRYLVIGTGKKITLECSQTMGHDKMYWYQQDPGMELHLIHYSYGVNSTEKGDLSSESTVSRIRTEHFPLTLESARPSHTSQYLCASSGSQETQYFGPGTRLLVL.